These 29 T cell receptor beta chains came from one sample sequenced in a study of T cells after yellow fever vaccination. MiXCR, applied by TCRdb to the 5' RACE reads, yields one record per CDR3 protein. The data show 300,000 to 450,000 distinct CDR3 sequences, roughly 8.4% seen once. This specimen was PBMCs, taken about 49 days after the first yellow fever vaccination. The source of these receptors is a young man who received the YFV17D yellow fever vaccine.

This clonotype was observed a handful of times. This rearrangement joins TRBV14 to TRBJ2-1, with TRBD2 matching over 7 bases. In germline, CDR1 is SGHDN, CDR2 FVKESK. Trimming removed 3 bases from V and 1 base from J; junction bases left unmatched: 12. CDR3 length: 18 amino acids. CDR3 in amino acids: CASSHSAGDAFSYNEQFF. The CDR3, as DNA: TGTGCCAGCAGCCATTCTGCGGGGGACGCGTTTTCCTACAATGAGCAGTTCTTC.

This clonotype was picked up many times. The chain couples TRBV24-1 to TRBJ2-3; 9 bases are a match to TRBD1. V was clipped by 6 bases and J by 3 bases; unmatched bases: 6. The germline gives CDR1 KGHDR, CDR2 SFDVKD. The CDR3 spans 15 residues. Here the CDR3 DNA reads TGTGCCACCAGTTTCGGACAGGGGAGGACAGATACGCAGTATTTT. Translating gives CATSFGQGRTDTQYF.

The CDR3, as DNA: TGCAGTGCTAGCCGGACAGGGGCAGATACGCAGTATTTT. Translation: CSASRTGADTQYF. This chain uses TRBV20-1 with TRBJ2-3; 9 bases agree with TRBD1. CDR3 length: 13 residues. Germline V gene sequence: CDR1 DFQATT, CDR2 SNEGSKA (reference sequence). After removal of 3 bases from V and 4 bases from J, the junction contained 2 bases not matched to a gene.

V is TRBV5-4 and J is TRBJ2-5; 8 bases align to TRBD1. Germline V gene lookup returns CDR1 SGHNT and CDR2 YYREEE (reference sequence). V trimming: 4 bases; J trimming: 1 base; junction bases outside the gene matches: 9. The CDR3 has 16 residues. CDR3 DNA sequence: TGTGCCAGCAGCCCCGGACAGGGTAGCGCCCAAGAGACCCAGTACTTC. Amino acids: CASSPGQGSAQETQYF.

CDR3 DNA: TGTGCCAGCAGCTTCGGACGGTCAACTAATGAAAAACTGTTTTTT. It codes for CASSFGRSTNEKLFF. This chain joins TRBV7-6 and TRBJ1-4, with unresolved D. V lost 3 bases and J 0 bases, leaving 8 bases between the germline ends. There are 15 residues in the CDR3. Germline V gives CDR1 SGHVS, CDR2 FNYEAQ.

This chain connects TRBV4-1 to TRBJ2-1, with 11 bases matching TRBD2. The CDR3 totals 15 residues. The V and J ends lost 1 base and 9 bases, in that order; junction bases with no gene match: 5. Germline CDR1 is MGHRA and CDR2 is YSYEKL. CDR3 in DNA: TGCGCCAGCAGCCAAGTTCTAGCGGGGGGTAGTGAGCAGTTCTTC. Residues: CASSQVLAGGSEQFF.

This clonotype was observed many times. The CDR3 is CSARPQGLTYEQYF. The DNA of the CDR3 is TGCAGTGCTAGACCACAGGGGTTGACCTACGAGCAGTACTTC. This chain joins TRBV20-1 and TRBJ2-7; 7 bases map to TRBD1. V lost 2 bases and J lost 2; bases outside the gene matches: 6. CDR3 size: 14 residues. The germline V gene encodes CDR1 DFQATT and CDR2 SNEGSKA (reference sequence).

This clonotype was observed a handful of times. The chain uses TRBV20-1 and TRBJ2-5, with TRBD2 identical over 13 bases. The germline V gene encodes CDR1 DFQATT and CDR2 SNEGSKA (reference sequence). This CDR3 is 14 amino acids long. J was trimmed by 2 bases and V by 6 bases; bases with no gene match: 3. As DNA, the CDR3 is TGCAGTGCAATGACTAGCGGGGGGCAAGAGACCCAGTACTTC. It yields the protein CSAMTSGGQETQYF.

The rearrangement uses TRBV12-3 or TRBV12-4 and TRBJ1-5; tentatively, D is TRBD1 (5 bases). The V and J ends lost 7 bases and 1 base respectively, with 8 bases between them. The CDR3 runs to 13 residues. The DNA for the CDR3 is TGTGCCAGCATGCGGGGGAGCAATCAGCCCCAGCATTTT. As protein: CASMRGSNQPQHF.

This clonotype has a handful of counts. The V and J genes are TRBV6-2 or TRBV6-3 and TRBJ2-5, with 9 bases that match TRBD2. From germline, CDR1 is MNHEY and CDR2 SVGEGT. V trimming: 6 bases; J trimming: 4 bases; junction bases outside the gene matches: 3. This CDR3 has 13 residues. Here the CDR3 DNA reads TGTGCCAGCAGGACTAGCGGCGCAGAGACCCAGTACTTC. Translation gives CASRTSGAETQYF.

This clonotype has only a few counts. This sequence joins TRBV10-3 and TRBJ2-2; 10 bases fit TRBD1. V gave up 8 bases and J gave up 6 bases; unmatched junction bases: 3. There are 13 residues in the CDR3. Per germline, CDR1 ENHRY and CDR2 SYGVKD. Here the CDR3 DNA reads TGTGCCATCGGGACAGGGGTAGCCGGGGAGCTGTTTTTT. Translating it yields CAIGTGVAGELFF.

This clonotype appeared a few times. The rearrangement uses TRBV4-1 and TRBJ2-3; 7 nucleotides line up with TRBD1. Trimming removed 0 bases from V and 3 bases from J; junction bases left unmatched: 6. This CDR3 region has 16 residues. The germline gives CDR1 MGHRA, CDR2 YSYEKL. The CDR3 bases are TGCGCCAGCAGCCAAGAGACCGGACAGGCGACAGATACGCAGTATTTT. Protein: CASSQETGQATDTQYF.

This clonotype was counted a few times. The chain has TRBV1 and TRBJ1-5. TRBV1 constitutes a pseudogene. This CDR3 contains 17 residues. This CDR3 is CTSSRRSPDYSNQPQHF. The DNA of the CDR3 is TGCACCAGCAGCCGAAGATCGCCTGATTATAGCAATCAGCCCCAGCATTTT.

This clonotype was observed a handful of times. The rearrangement joins TRBV20-1 to TRBJ2-3; unclear D gene. Germline values: CDR1 DFQATT, CDR2 SNEGSKA (reference sequence). This CDR3 is built from 15 residues. The germline V and J ends were trimmed by 1 base and 0 bases, with 11 bases remaining between them. The CDR3 DNA sequence: TGCAGTGCTAGAGGGCCCTGGCAGAGCACAGATACGCAGTATTTT. It is translated as CSARGPWQSTDTQYF.

This clonotype was counted a single time. The genes are TRBV18 and TRBJ2-7; D not resolved. Germline-derived CDR1 and CDR2 are KGHSH and LQKENI. Deletions cut 5 bases from V and 6 bases from J, with 14 bases between. CDR3 size: 13 residues. The CDR3 sequence is CASSTAVHGEQYV. As DNA, the CDR3 is TGTGCCAGCTCAACAGCTGTCCACGGCGAGCAGTACGTC.

This clonotype was detected only a few times. The V gene is TRBV12-3 or TRBV12-4, the J gene TRBJ2-1; D is perhaps TRBD2 (6 bases). Trimming stripped 6 bases from V and 7 bases from J, with 13 bases between. The CDR3 contains 13 residues. The CDR3 region has the DNA TGTGCCAGCAGCGCCGGGACTGCTAATGAGCAGTTCTTC. It is translated as CASSAGTANEQFF.

This clonotype has a handful of counts. The rearrangement links TRBV7-8 to TRBJ2-7; D unresolved. Deletions cut 3 bases from V and 3 bases from J, with 9 bases between. This CDR3 region has 13 residues. The V gene's germline CDR1 is SGHVS and CDR2 FQNEAQ. Written as DNA, the CDR3 is TGTGCCAGCAGCTTTCGGAGAAACTACGAGCAGTACGTC. Its protein is CASSFRRNYEQYV.

The V call is TRBV7-2, the J call TRBJ2-1; D remains unclear. V lost 3 bases and J 4 bases, leaving 10 bases between the germline ends. This CDR3 has 14 residues. Germline V gene data show CDR1 as SGHTA and CDR2 as FQGNSA. The CDR3 sequence is CASSLAGAYNEQFF. The CDR3 region has the DNA TGTGCCAGCAGCTTGGCCGGAGCATACAATGAGCAGTTCTTC.

CDR3 amino acids: CASSTGQHTNTEAFF. CDR3 DNA sequence: TGCGCCAGCAGCACCGGACAGCACACGAACACTGAAGCTTTCTTT. This chain uses TRBV5-1 with TRBJ1-1; D is possibly TRBD1 (6 bases). The V end was cut by 4 bases, the J end by 1 base, with 14 bases between. This CDR3 is 15 amino acids long. The germline gives CDR1 SGHRS, CDR2 YFSETQ.

This clonotype has ten or more counts. This chain connects TRBV5-1 to TRBJ2-3; 7 bases line up with TRBD1. In germline, CDR1 is SGHRS, CDR2 YFSETQ. The CDR3 is 15 residues long. V lost 2 bases and J lost 2; bases outside the gene matches: 5. In nucleotides, the CDR3 is TGCGCCAGCAGCTTCGGGACAGCCTCCACAGATACGCAGTATTTT. Amino acids: CASSFGTASTDTQYF.

The V call is TRBV7-8, the J call TRBJ1-5; D not certain. Trimming took 0 bases from V and 0 from J, leaving 15 bases between them. This CDR3 region has 18 residues. Germline assignment: CDR1 SGHVS and CDR2 FQNEAQ. Here the CDR3 DNA reads TGTGCCAGCAGCTTAGCCAGCTCCTACCTATATAGCAATCAGCCCCAGCATTTT. It specifies CASSLASSYLYSNQPQHF.

J is TRBJ1-2 and V is TRBV25-1; the match to TRBD1 covers 10 bases. After removal of 6 bases from V and 2 bases from J, the junction contained 6 bases not matched to a gene. This CDR3 is 15 amino acids long. Germline V gene lookup returns CDR1 MGHDK and CDR2 SYGVNS. CDR3: CASSASGQGNYGYTF. DNA for the CDR3: TGTGCCAGCAGCGCCTCGGGACAGGGGAACTATGGCTACACCTTC.

The V gene is TRBV19, the J gene TRBJ2-6, with D perhaps matching TRBD1 or TRBD2 (6 bases each). Trimming took 1 base from V and 0 from J, leaving 13 bases between them. CDR3 length: 18 amino acids. The germline V gene encodes CDR1 LNHDA and CDR2 SQIVND (reference sequence). The CDR3 protein is CASSIGGAVRSGANVLTF. The CDR3 DNA is TGTGCCAGTAGTATAGGGGGGGCAGTCCGCTCTGGGGCCAACGTCCTGACTTTC.

This clonotype occurred a few times. The rearrangement uses TRBV6-1 and TRBJ1-4; tentative D call: TRBD1 (5 bases). Trimming removed 7 bases from V and 3 bases from J, with 12 bases in between. The CDR3 contains 14 residues. Germline CDR1 MNHNS, CDR2 SASEGT. The CDR3 reads CASTRGSPNEKLFF. DNA of the CDR3: TGTGCCAGCACCCGGGGGAGTCCTAATGAAAAACTGTTTTTT.

V and J are TRBV19 and TRBJ1-1, with 7 bases aligning to TRBD1. The V gene's germline CDR1 is LNHDA and CDR2 SQIVND (reference sequence). V shed 8 bases and J 3 bases; nucleotides not matched to a gene: 3. The CDR3 is made up of 12 amino acids. The CDR3 here is CASFDRDTEAFF. The CDR3 region has the DNA TGTGCCAGTTTCGACAGGGACACTGAAGCTTTCTTT.

The chain employs TRBV5-1 and TRBJ1-4; D ambiguous. This CDR3 region has 14 residues. The ends were cut back, 3 bases at V and 7 bases at J, with 13 bases in the middle. The germline CDR1 and CDR2 sequences are SGHRS and YFSETQ. The CDR3 here is CASSWGNRFEKLFF. The CDR3 DNA sequence: TGCGCCAGCAGCTGGGGAAATCGTTTTGAAAAACTGTTTTTT.

V gene TRBV7-2 combines with J gene TRBJ1-2; maybe TRBD1 (6 bases). The CDR3 sequence is 13 residues long. In germline, CDR1 is SGHTA, CDR2 FQGNSA. V was pared by 5 bases and J by 10 bases, with 17 bases between. For the CDR3, the DNA is TGTGCCAGCAGCCCAAACGGACAGATAGACTACACCTTC. Translating gives CASSPNGQIDYTF.

In this sample, this clonotype turned up a few times. A much larger clone lies one base from this, so it may be a read error. The genes are TRBV9 and TRBJ2-1; 9 bases match TRBD1. Germline-derived CDR1 and CDR2 are SGDLS and YYNGEE. Germline trimming cut 3 bases from V and 2 bases from J; bases unmatched to any gene: 3. This CDR3 spans 15 amino acids. CDR3 in DNA: TGTGCCAGCAGCGCAACAGGGGGCACCTACAATGAGCAGTTCTTC. Protein: CASSATGGTYNEQFF. The whole variable domain, remainder taken from reference TRBV9 and TRBJ2-1, is DSGVTQTPKHLITATGQRVTLRCSPRSGDLSVYWYQQSLDQGLQFLIQYYNGEERAKGNILERFSAQQFPDLHSELNLSSLELGDSALYFCASSATGGTYNEQFFGPGTRLTVL.

The CDR3 DNA sequence: TGTGCCAGCAGCTTGGGGGGGGGACGGATGAACACTGAAGCTTTCTTT. It encodes CASSLGGGRMNTEAFF. V usage is TRBV5-4 and J usage is TRBJ1-1; D possibly corresponds to TRBD1 (5 bases). The CDR3 is 16 amino acids. Trimming took 0 bases from V and 0 from J, leaving 12 bases between them. Germline lookup yields CDR1 SGHNT and CDR2 YYREEE (reference sequence).